What follows describes a single T cell receptor beta chain. As yet, its antigen is unknown. The data stem from a study of cytomegalovirus exposure and HLA in healthy donors. Study results and limitations: Available immune exposure information was restricted to CMV serostatus only. TCR beta V- and J-gene trimming was later associated with a missense DCLRE1C variant.

The PCR made use of 60 Vbeta and 13 Jbeta primers. Study processing details: A follow-up analysis tallied tens of millions of unique TCR beta chains, roughly 11 million shared. The repertoire was sequenced with immunoSEQ multiplex PCR; TCRdb's copy has only in-frame clones and lacks some. V, J and clone size are taken as reported in that table, and D and trimming were inferred from the DNA itself. This sample has about 110,000 clones; about 70% occur once, and the top ten carry around 5.8%. V lost 2 bases to trimming and J lost 7 bases, with 21 bases between them. The V gene's germline CDR1 is SGHNT and CDR2 YENEEA. CDR3 length: 18 amino acids.

The V call is TRBV11-3, the J call TRBJ1-6, with D tentatively TRBD1 (5 bases). This TCR was recovered from a woman in her forties or fifties in good health and CMV-seropositive. The sample consisted of PBMCs. This CDR3 reads CASSLILWAGSRNSPLHF. CDR3 nucleotide sequence: TGTGCCAGCAGCTTAATTCTATGGGCAGGGTCTCGCAATTCACCCCTCCACTTT.